The 13 T cell receptor beta chains listed next were all sequenced from one sample in a study of T cell responses to AZD1222 COVID-19 vaccine. Here immunoSEQ multiplex PCR was the method, and the copy in TCRdb shows in-frame clones only, minus some. The sample has about 100,000 clones; 85% to 90% are singletons. This material consisted of peripheral blood, taken on day 0 of AZD1222 vaccination. These TCRs come from an adult in good health.

About this clone itself: The germline gene is not matched at one end of the junction; a read error may be the cause. The chain links TRBV5-4 to TRBJ2-7; 8 bases fit TRBD1. This CDR3 is 14 amino acids long. Germline V gives CDR1 SGHNT, CDR2 YYREEE (reference sequence). CDR3 sequence reads: CASSLDQGAMTKAF. The CDR3 coding sequence is TGTGCCAGCAGCTTGGACCAGGGGGCGATGACTAAGGCCTTC.

As concerns this clone: The junction shows a germline mismatch at one end, possibly a read error. The chain employs TRBV7-9 and TRBJ2-1; D may be TRBD1 (6 bases). In germline, CDR1 is SEHNR, CDR2 FQNEAQ (reference sequence). This CDR3 comprises 11 residues. The CDR3 coding sequence is TGTGCCAGCAGCTTACCAGGGGCCGAGGTCTTC. Protein product: CASSLPGAEVF.

The chain is built from TRBV7-9 and TRBJ2-7, with TRBD1 matching 10 bases. The CDR3 is 13 residues long. Germline V gene data show CDR1 as SEHNR and CDR2 as FQNEAQ (reference sequence). The J segment lost 8 bases and the V segment lost 5 bases, leaving 6 bases of the junction unmatched. For the CDR3, the DNA is TGTGCCAGCAGCGGACAGGGGGGTAGCAAGCAGTACTTC. Translated: CASSGQGGSKQYF.

The chain recombines TRBV3-1 (or the pseudogene TRBV3-2) with TRBJ1-1, with D uncertain. This CDR3 is 15 amino acids long. Trimming pared 4 bases from V and 4 bases from J, leaving 16 bases between. The germline gives CDR1 LGHDT, CDR2 YNNKEL (reference sequence). The CDR3 loop reads CASSPPGRAATEAFF. CDR3 bases: TGTGCCAGCAGCCCCCCCGGACGGGCGGCCACTGAAGCTTTCTTT.

The chain carries TRBV6-2 or TRBV6-3 and TRBJ1-2; 8 bases are shared with TRBD1. The CDR3 consists of 16 residues. V was clipped by 3 bases and J by 3 bases; unmatched bases: 9. Germline V lookup: CDR1 MNHEY, CDR2 SVGEGT. This CDR3 reads CASSYEDRVQYYGYTF. CDR3 bases: TGTGCCAGCAGTTATGAGGACAGGGTTCAATACTATGGCTACACCTTC.

The V and J genes are TRBV7-9 and TRBJ1-5, with D uncertain. Germline CDR1 SEHNR, CDR2 FQNEAQ (reference sequence). V shed 5 bases and J shed 7 bases, with 9 bases lying between them. The CDR3 contains 12 residues. This chain's CDR3 is CASSPPGQPQHF. CDR3 DNA sequence: TGTGCCAGCAGCCCACCGGGGCAGCCCCAGCATTTT.

The chain is built from TRBV12-3 or TRBV12-4 and TRBJ1-5; D not certain. The CDR3 extends over 13 amino acids. Trimming left V 3 bases short and J 2 bases short, with 5 bases between. This CDR3 reads CASSFTGNQPQHF. CDR3 bases: TGTGCCAGCAGTTTCACAGGCAATCAGCCCCAGCATTTT.

The chain has TRBV6-1 and TRBJ1-2, with 8 bases fitting TRBD1. V shed 7 bases and J 5 bases; nucleotides not matched to a gene: 12. The CDR3 is 15 residues long. In germline, CDR1 is MNHNS, CDR2 SASEGT. The CDR3 DNA follows: TGTGCCAGCACCCTAAGGACAGGGTCGGGGTATGGCTACACCTTC. Protein sequence: CASTLRTGSGYGYTF.

The rearrangement joins TRBV2 to TRBJ1-5; D might be TRBD1 (6 bases). Germline lookup yields CDR1 SNHLY and CDR2 FYNNEI. V was cut by 2 bases and J by 10 bases, with 18 bases left in between. The CDR3 spans 15 residues. CDR3 region: CASSELGGGGNPQHF. The CDR3 DNA reads as TGTGCCAGCAGTGAATTGGGAGGGGGGGGCAATCCCCAGCATTTT.

The chain is built from TRBV6-5 and TRBJ1-1; possible D gene TRBD1, 6 bases. Trimming took 5 bases from V and 8 from J, leaving 15 bases between them. CDR1 and CDR2 from the germline V gene are MNHEY and SVGAGI. The CDR3 is 13 residues long. CDR3 protein: CASSRDTGLEAFF. The CDR3 nucleotides read TGTGCCAGCAGTCGGGACACAGGGTTGGAAGCTTTCTTT.

The chain joins TRBV7-2 to TRBJ1-6, with 7 bases aligning to TRBD1. The CDR3 has 14 residues. From germline, CDR1 is SGHTA and CDR2 FQGNSA. The V segment lost 5 bases and the J segment 10 bases; nucleotides outside the gene matches: 8. CDR3 amino acids: CASSTRQGSSPLHF. DNA of the CDR3: TGTGCCAGCAGCACTCGACAGGGCTCCTCACCCCTCCACTTT. The full variable domain, completed using reference TRBV7-2 and TRBJ1-6, is GAGVSQSPSNKVTEKGKDVELRCDPISGHTALYWYRQSLGQGLEFLIYFQGNSAPDKSGLPSDRFSAERTGGSVSTLTIQRTQQEDSAVYLCASSTRQGSSPLHFGNGTRLTVT.

This clone was detected only once. The chain employs TRBV7-9 and TRBJ1-1, with D unresolved. Germline V gene sequence: CDR1 SEHNR, CDR2 FQNEAQ (reference sequence). V lost 5 bases to trimming and J lost 13 bases, with 17 bases between them. CDR3 size: 12 residues. The CDR3 coding sequence is TGTGCCAGCAGCCGTCTTTCCGACTTCGGTTTCTTT. Its translation: CASSRLSDFGFF.

The CDR3 here is CASSIRGTNEKLFF. CDR3 in DNA: TGTGCCAGTAGTATAAGAGGGACTAATGAAAAACTGTTTTTT. The J gene is TRBJ1-4, the V gene TRBV19; D uncertain. V lost 2 bases and J 2 bases, leaving 6 bases between the germline ends. CDR3 length equals 14 residues. Germline CDR1 and CDR2: LNHDA and SQIVND (reference sequence).